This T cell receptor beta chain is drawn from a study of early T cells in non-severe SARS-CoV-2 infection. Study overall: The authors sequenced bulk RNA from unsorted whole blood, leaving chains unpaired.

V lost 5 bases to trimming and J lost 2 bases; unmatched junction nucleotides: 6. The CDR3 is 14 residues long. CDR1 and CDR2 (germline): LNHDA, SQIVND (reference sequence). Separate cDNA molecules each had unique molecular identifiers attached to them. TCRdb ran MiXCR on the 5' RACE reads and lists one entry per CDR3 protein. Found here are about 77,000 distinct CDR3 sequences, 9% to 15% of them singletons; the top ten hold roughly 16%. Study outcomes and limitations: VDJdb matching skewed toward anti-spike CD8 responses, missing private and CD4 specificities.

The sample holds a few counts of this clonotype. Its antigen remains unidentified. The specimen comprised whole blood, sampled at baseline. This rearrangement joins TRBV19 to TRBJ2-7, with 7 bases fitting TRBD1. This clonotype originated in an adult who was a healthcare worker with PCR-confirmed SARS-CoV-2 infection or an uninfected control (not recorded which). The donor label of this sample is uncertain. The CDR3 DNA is TGTGCCAGTAGTGGGACAGCTCTAACCTACGAGCAGTACTTC. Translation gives CASSGTALTYEQYF.